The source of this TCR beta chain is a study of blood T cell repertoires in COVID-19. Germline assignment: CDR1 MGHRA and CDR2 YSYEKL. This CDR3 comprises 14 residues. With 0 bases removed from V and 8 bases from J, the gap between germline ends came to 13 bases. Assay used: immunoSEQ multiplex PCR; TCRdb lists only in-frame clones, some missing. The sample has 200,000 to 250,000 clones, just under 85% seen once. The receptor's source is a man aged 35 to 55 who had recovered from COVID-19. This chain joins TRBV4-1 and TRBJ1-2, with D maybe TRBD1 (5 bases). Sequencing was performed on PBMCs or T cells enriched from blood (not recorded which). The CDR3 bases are TGCGCCAGCAGCCAAGATTCCAGGGTGAGGGGCTACACCTTC. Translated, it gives CASSQDSRVRGYTF.